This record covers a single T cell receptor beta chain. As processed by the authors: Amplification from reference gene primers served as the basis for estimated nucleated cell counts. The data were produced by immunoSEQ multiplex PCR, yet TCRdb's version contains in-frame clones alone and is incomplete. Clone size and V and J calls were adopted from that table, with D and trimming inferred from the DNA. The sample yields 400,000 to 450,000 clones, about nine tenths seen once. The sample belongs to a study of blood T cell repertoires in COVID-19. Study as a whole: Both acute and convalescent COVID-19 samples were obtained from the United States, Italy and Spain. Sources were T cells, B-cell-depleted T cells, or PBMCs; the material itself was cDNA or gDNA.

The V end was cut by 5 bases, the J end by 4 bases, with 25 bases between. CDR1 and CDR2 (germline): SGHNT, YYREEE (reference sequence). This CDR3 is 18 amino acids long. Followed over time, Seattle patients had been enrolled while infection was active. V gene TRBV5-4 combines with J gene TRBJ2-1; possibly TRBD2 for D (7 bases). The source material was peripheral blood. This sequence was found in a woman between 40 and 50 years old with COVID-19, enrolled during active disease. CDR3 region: CASRDGGRGAPPYNEQFF. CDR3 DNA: TGTGCCAGCAGAGATGGGGGGAGGGGGGCGCCCCCTTACAATGAGCAGTTCTTC.